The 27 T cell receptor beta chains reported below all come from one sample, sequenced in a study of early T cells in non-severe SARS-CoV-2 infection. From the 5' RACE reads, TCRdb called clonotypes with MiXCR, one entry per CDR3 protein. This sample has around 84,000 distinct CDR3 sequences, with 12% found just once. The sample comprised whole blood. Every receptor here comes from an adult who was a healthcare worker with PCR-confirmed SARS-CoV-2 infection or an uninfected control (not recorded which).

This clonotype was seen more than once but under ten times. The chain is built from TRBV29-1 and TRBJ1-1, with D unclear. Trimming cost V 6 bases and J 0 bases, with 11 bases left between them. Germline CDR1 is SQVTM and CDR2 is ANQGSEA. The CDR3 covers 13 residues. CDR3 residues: CSVLRTMNTEAFF. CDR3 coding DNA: TGCAGCGTCCTCAGGACTATGAACACTGAAGCTTTCTTT.

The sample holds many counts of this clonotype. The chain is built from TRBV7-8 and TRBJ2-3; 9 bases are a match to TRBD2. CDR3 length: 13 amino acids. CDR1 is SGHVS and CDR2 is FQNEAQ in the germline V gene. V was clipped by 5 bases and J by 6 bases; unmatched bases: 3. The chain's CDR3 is CASSITSGDTQYF. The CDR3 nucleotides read TGTGCCAGCAGCATCACTAGCGGGGATACGCAGTATTTT.

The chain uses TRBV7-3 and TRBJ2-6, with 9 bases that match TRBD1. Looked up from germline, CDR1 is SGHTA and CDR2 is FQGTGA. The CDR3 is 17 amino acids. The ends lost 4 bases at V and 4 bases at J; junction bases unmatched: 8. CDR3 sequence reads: CASSSWDRESGANVLTF. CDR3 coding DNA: TGTGCCAGCAGCTCCTGGGACAGGGAATCCGGGGCCAACGTCCTGACTTTC.

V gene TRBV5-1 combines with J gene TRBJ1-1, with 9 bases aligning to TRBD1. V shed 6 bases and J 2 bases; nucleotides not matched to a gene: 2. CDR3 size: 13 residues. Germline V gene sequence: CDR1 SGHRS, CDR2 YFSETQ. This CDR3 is CASKGQGNTEAFF. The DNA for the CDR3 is TGCGCCAGCAAGGGACAGGGTAACACTGAAGCTTTCTTT.

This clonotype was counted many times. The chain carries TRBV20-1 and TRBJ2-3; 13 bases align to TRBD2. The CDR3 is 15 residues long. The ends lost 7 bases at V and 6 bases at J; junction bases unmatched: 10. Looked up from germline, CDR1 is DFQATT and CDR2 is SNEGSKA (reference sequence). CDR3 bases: TGCAGTGTAATCCGGACTAGCGGGAGAGCCGATACGCAGTATTTT. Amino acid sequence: CSVIRTSGRADTQYF.

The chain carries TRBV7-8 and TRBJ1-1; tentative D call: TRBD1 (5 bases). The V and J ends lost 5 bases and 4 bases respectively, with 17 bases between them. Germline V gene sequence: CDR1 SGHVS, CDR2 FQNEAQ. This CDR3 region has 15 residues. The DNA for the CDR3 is TGTGCCAGCAGCCATCGGCAGGGTAAAGTCACTGAAGCTTTCTTT. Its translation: CASSHRQGKVTEAFF.

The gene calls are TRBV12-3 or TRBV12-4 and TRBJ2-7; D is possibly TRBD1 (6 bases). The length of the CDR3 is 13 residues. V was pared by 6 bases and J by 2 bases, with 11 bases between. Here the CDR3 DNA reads TGTGCCAGCAGCACCGGGACACCCTACGAGCAGTACTTC. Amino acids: CASSTGTPYEQYF.

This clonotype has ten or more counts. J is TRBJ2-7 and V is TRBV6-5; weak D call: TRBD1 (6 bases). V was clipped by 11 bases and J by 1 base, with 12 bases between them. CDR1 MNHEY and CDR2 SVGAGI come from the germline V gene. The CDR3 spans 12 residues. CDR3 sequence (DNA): TGTGCCTCCCTAGGACAGTCCTACGAGCAGTACTTC. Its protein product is CASLGQSYEQYF.

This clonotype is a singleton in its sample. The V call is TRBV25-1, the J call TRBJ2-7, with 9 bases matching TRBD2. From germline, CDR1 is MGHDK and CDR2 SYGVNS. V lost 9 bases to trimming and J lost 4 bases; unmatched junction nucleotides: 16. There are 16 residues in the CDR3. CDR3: CASEPGGLAGIYEQYF. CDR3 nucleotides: TGTGCCAGTGAGCCCGGTGGGCTAGCGGGGATTTACGAGCAGTACTTC.

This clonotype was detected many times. DNA of the CDR3: TGTGCGAGCCACAGGGTCGGGGGCACTGAAGCTTTCTTT. It yields the protein CASHRVGGTEAFF. The rearrangement links TRBV7-9 to TRBJ1-1; D possibly corresponds to TRBD1 (6 bases). Germline V gene lookup returns CDR1 SEHNR and CDR2 FQNEAQ (reference sequence). This CDR3 has 13 amino acids.

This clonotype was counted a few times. The CDR3 nucleotides are TGTGCCAGCAGCCAAGTTGGACGCCGATTCTCCCTCCACTTT. Translation: CASSQVGRRFSLHF. The rearrangement uses TRBV3-1 and TRBJ1-6, with unresolved D. The germline CDR1 and CDR2 sequences are LGHDT and YNNKEL (reference sequence). The V end was cut by 1 base, the J end by 14 bases, with 15 bases between. This CDR3 has 14 residues.

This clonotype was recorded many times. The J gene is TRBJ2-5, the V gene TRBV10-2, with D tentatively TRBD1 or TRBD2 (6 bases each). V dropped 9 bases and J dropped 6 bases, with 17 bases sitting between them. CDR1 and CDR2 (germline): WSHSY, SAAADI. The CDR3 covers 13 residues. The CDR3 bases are TGCGCCAGTGGGACTCAGGGGCCAAAGACCCAGTACTTC. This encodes CASGTQGPKTQYF.

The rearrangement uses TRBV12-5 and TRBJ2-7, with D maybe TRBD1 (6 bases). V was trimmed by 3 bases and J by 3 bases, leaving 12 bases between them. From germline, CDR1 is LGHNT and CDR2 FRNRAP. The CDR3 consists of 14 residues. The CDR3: CASGFWTDHYEQYF. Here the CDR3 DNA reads TGTGCTAGTGGTTTCTGGACAGACCACTACGAGCAGTACTTC.

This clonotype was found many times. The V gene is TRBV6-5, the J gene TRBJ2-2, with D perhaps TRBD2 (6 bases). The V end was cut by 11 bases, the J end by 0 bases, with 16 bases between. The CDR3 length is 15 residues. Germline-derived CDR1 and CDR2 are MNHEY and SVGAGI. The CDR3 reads CAAKKGTPNTGELFF. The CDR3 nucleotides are TGTGCCGCAAAGAAAGGGACTCCGAACACCGGGGAGCTGTTTTTT.

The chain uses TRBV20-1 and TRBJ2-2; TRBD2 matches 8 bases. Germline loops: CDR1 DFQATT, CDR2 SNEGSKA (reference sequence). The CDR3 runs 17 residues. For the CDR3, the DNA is TGCAGCGCCCCTCGTGCTAGTAGCGGGGCGAACACCGGGGAGCTGTTTTTT. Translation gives CSAPRASSGANTGELFF.

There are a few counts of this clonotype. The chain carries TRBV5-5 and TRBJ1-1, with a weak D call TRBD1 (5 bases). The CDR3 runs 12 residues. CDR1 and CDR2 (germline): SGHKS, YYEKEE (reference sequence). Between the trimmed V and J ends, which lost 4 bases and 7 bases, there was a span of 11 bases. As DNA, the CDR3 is TGTGCCAGCAGCAGGACGGGACTTGAAGCTTTCTTT. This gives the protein CASSRTGLEAFF.

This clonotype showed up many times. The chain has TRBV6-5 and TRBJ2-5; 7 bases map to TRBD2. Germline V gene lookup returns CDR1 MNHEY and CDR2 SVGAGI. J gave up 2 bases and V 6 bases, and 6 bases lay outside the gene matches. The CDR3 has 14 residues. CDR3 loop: CASSPWGGQETQYF. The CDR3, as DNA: TGTGCCAGCAGCCCCTGGGGGGGTCAAGAGACCCAGTACTTC.

The CDR3 nucleotides read TGTGCCAGCAGTTCACGCGGGGGGGCGTGGGAGACCCAGTACTTC. It codes for CASSSRGGAWETQYF. The rearrangement links TRBV27 to TRBJ2-5, with TRBD2 matching 9 bases. The CDR3 sequence is 15 residues long. Germline loops: CDR1 MNHEY, CDR2 SMNVEV (reference sequence). The junction had 8 bases not matched to a gene; V was cut back by 4 bases and J by 5 bases.

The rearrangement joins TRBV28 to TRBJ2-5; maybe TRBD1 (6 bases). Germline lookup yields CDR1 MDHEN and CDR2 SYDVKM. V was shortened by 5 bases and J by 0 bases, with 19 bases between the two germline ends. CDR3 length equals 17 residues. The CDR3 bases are TGTGCCAGCAGTCCCGGAGGCCTTGACAGGTACCAAGAGACCCAGTACTTC. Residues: CASSPGGLDRYQETQYF.

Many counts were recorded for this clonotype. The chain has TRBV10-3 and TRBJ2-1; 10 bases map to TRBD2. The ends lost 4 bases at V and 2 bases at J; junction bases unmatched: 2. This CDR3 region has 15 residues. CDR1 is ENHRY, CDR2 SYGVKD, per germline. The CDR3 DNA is TGTGCCATCAGTGCGAGCGGGGGGGCCTACAATGAGCAGTTCTTC. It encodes CAISASGGAYNEQFF.

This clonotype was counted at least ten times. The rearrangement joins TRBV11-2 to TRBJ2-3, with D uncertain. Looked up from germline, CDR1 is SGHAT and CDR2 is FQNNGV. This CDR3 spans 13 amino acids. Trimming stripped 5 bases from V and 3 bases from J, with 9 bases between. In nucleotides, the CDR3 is TGTGCCAGCAGCCCGAGAGCGACAGATACGCAGTATTTT. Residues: CASSPRATDTQYF. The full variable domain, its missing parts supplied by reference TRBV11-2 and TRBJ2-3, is EAGVAQSPRYKIIEKRQSVAFWCNPISGHATLYWYQQILGQGPKLLIQFQNNGVVDDSQLPKDRFSAERLKGVDSTLKIQPAKLEDSAVYLCASSPRATDTQYFGPGTRLTVL.

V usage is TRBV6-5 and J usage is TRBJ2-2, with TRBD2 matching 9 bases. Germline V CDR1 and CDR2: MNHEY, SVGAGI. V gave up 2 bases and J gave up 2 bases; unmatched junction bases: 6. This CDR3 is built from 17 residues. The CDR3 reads CASSYGSSGTNTGELFF. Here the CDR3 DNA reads TGTGCCAGCAGTTACGGTTCTAGCGGGACTAACACCGGGGAGCTGTTTTTT.

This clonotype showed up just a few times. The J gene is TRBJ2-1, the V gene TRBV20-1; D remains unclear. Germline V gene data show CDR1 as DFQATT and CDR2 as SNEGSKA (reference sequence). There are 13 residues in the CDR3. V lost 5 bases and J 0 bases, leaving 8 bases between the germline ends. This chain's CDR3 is CSAPVSSYNEQFF. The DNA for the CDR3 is TGCAGTGCTCCAGTGAGCTCCTACAATGAGCAGTTCTTC.

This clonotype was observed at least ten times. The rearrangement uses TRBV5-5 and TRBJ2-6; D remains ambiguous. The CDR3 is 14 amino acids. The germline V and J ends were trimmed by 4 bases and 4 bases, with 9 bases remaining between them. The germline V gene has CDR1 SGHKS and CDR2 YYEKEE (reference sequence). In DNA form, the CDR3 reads TGTGCCAGCAGCCCCCTCACAGGGGCCAACGTCCTGACTTTC. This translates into CASSPLTGANVLTF.

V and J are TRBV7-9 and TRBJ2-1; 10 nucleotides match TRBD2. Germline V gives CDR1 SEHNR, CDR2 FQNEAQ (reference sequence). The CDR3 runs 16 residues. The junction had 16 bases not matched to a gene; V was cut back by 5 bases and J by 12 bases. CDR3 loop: CASSPVTSGSTGGQFF. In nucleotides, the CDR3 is TGTGCCAGCAGCCCCGTGACTAGCGGGTCAACCGGGGGGCAGTTCTTC.

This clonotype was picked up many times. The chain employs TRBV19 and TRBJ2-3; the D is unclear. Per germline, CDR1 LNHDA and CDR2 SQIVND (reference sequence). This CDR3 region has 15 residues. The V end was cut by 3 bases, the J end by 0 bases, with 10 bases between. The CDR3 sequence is CASSIGQTSTDTQYF. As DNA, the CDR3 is TGTGCCAGTAGTATCGGGCAGACTAGCACAGATACGCAGTATTTT.

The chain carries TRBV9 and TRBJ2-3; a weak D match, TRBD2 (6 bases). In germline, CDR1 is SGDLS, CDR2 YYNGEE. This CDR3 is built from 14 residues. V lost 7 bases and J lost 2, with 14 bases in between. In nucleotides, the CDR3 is TGTGCCAGCGCGCCACCGGGAGACACAGATACGCAGTATTTT. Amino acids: CASAPPGDTDTQYF.